One sample yielded the 14 T cell receptor beta chains listed below, sequenced in a study of control samples from healthy donors and cancer patients. This table comes from immunoSEQ multiplex PCR, and its TCRdb copy is limited to in-frame clones, with some not included. The data show 100,000 to 150,000 clones, roughly 86% seen once. Specimen: blood. These receptors were collected from a man aged 55 to 69 in good health.

The chain carries TRBV5-6 and TRBJ2-7; 10 nucleotides line up with TRBD2. Trimming at V came to 3 bases and at J to 8 bases, leaving 11 bases not matched to a gene. The CDR3 runs 15 residues. The germline CDR1 and CDR2 sequences are SGHDT and YYEEEE. The CDR3: CASSYLAGDLWQQYF. The CDR3 DNA is TGTGCCAGCAGCTACCTAGCGGGGGACCTCTGGCAGCAGTACTTC.

The chain carries TRBV2 and TRBJ2-6; possibly TRBD1 for D (5 bases). Germline values: CDR1 SNHLY, CDR2 FYNNEI. The length of the CDR3 is 16 residues. V lost 4 bases and J lost 2, with 12 bases in between. For the CDR3, the DNA is TGTGCCAGCAGTGTCCAGGGCCCTACTGGGGCCAACGTCCTGACTTTC. As protein: CASSVQGPTGANVLTF.

The chain couples TRBV19 to TRBJ2-7, with 7 bases identical to TRBD1. CDR1 and CDR2 (germline): LNHDA, SQIVND (reference sequence). This CDR3 is built from 13 residues. V dropped 5 bases and J dropped 3; count of bases not matched to a gene: 4. This CDR3 is CASSPGGNYEQYF. DNA of the CDR3: TGTGCCAGTAGTCCAGGGGGAAACTACGAGCAGTACTTC.

In DNA, the CDR3 is TGTGCCAGCAGTTACAGTCCGGAGAGTTATAATTCACCCCTCCACTTT. Residues: CASSYSPESYNSPLHF. The chain has TRBV6-5 and TRBJ1-6; D remains unclear. The CDR3 has 16 residues. Germline CDR1 reads MNHEY; CDR2 reads SVGAGI. V was pared by 2 bases and J by 4 bases, with 12 bases between.

The rearrangement joins TRBV6-5 to TRBJ1-6, with a weak D call TRBD1 (5 bases). The CDR3 sequence is 13 residues long. Trimming took off 7 bases at V and 6 bases at J, with 10 bases between the two ends. Germline-derived CDR1 and CDR2 are MNHEY and SVGAGI. CDR3 sequence reads: CASTPDSNSPLHF. The CDR3 DNA sequence: TGTGCCAGCACCCCAGACAGTAATTCACCCCTCCACTTT.

CDR3 in DNA: TGCGCCAGCAGCTTGGCAGGGGGCAACGAGCAGTACTTC. Translating gives CASSLAGGNEQYF. The rearrangement joins TRBV5-1 to TRBJ2-7, with 8 bases fitting TRBD1. V was clipped by 0 bases and J by 5 bases; unmatched bases: 1. There are 13 residues in the CDR3. CDR1 and CDR2 from the germline V gene are SGHRS and YFSETQ.

The chain couples TRBV11-2 to TRBJ1-4, with 12 bases lining up with TRBD1. The CDR3 runs to 19 residues. V gave up 6 bases and J gave up 1 base; unmatched junction bases: 12. CDR1 and CDR2 from the germline V gene are SGHAT and FQNNGV. The CDR3 protein is CASRRTGTGGLLTNEKLFF. The CDR3 nucleotides read TGTGCCAGCAGGAGGACCGGGACAGGGGGCTTGTTAACTAATGAAAAACTGTTTTTT.

This clone was recorded only once. In DNA, the CDR3 is TGCGCCAGCACCATAGACGCTGTGGGTTCACCCCTCCACTTT. This gives the protein CASTIDAVGSPLHF. The V and J genes are TRBV5-1 and TRBJ1-6; D call uncertain. The germline gives CDR1 SGHRS, CDR2 YFSETQ. This CDR3 is 14 amino acids long. The germline V and J ends were trimmed by 6 bases and 9 bases, with 16 bases remaining between them.

The chain recombines TRBV6-5 with TRBJ2-2; a weak D match, TRBD2 (6 bases). The CDR3 has 13 residues. Germline CDR1 MNHEY, CDR2 SVGAGI. V lost 0 bases, J lost 9 bases, and 8 bases lay in between. CDR3 sequence (DNA): TGTGCCAGCAGTTACTCGGGGGGTTGGGAGCTGTTTTTT. It yields the protein CASSYSGGWELFF.

The chain joins TRBV28 to TRBJ2-1, with 9 positions matching TRBD1. Trimming cost V 7 bases and J 5 bases; bases outside gene matches: 6. The CDR3 is 14 residues long. Per the germline V gene, CDR1 is MDHEN and CDR2 is SYDVKM. Written as DNA, the CDR3 is TGTGCCAGCACCAGGGACAGGGTAAACAATGAGCAGTTCTTC. It encodes CASTRDRVNNEQFF. Full variable domain (outside the CDR3, taken from reference TRBV28 and TRBJ2-1): DVKVTQSSRYLVKRTGEKVFLECVQDMDHENMFWYRQDPGLGLRLIYFSYDVKMKEKGDIPEGYSVSREKKERFSLILESASTNQTSMYLCASTRDRVNNEQFFGPGTRLTVL.

This clone was observed a single time. The gene calls are TRBV7-9 and TRBJ2-2; no reliable D call. The V end lost 2 bases, the J end lost 2 bases, and 6 bases lay between the germline ends. Germline V gene lookup returns CDR1 SEHNR and CDR2 FQNEAQ (reference sequence). The length of the CDR3 is 14 residues. The chain's CDR3 is CASSLTLNTGELFF. The CDR3 DNA sequence: TGTGCCAGCAGCTTAACGTTAAACACCGGGGAGCTGTTTTTT.

This chain links TRBV27 with TRBJ1-6, with D tentatively TRBD1 (5 bases). Between the trimmed V and J ends, which lost 3 bases and 7 bases, there was a span of 7 bases. The CDR3 runs 13 residues. Per the germline V gene, CDR1 is MNHEY and CDR2 is SMNVEV (reference sequence). CDR3 DNA sequence: TGTGCCAGCAGTTTTGGGGGAAATTCACCCCTCCACTTT. Its translation: CASSFGGNSPLHF.

Here the CDR3 DNA reads TGTGCCAGTAGTATCTCCCAATATCAGCCCCAGCATTTT. It yields the protein CASSISQYQPQHF. The gene calls are TRBV19 and TRBJ1-5; unclear D gene. The CDR3 contains 13 residues. V lost 3 bases and J 5 bases, leaving 8 bases between the germline ends. CDR1 LNHDA and CDR2 SQIVND come from the germline V gene (reference sequence).

The V and J genes are TRBV6-5 and TRBJ1-5; D call uncertain. The CDR3 length is 16 residues. V was clipped by 0 bases and J by 6 bases, with 15 bases between them. CDR1 and CDR2 from the germline V gene are MNHEY and SVGAGI. CDR3 protein: CASSYSTLEGGQPQHF. For the CDR3, the DNA is TGTGCCAGCAGTTACTCGACCCTGGAGGGAGGTCAGCCCCAGCATTTT.